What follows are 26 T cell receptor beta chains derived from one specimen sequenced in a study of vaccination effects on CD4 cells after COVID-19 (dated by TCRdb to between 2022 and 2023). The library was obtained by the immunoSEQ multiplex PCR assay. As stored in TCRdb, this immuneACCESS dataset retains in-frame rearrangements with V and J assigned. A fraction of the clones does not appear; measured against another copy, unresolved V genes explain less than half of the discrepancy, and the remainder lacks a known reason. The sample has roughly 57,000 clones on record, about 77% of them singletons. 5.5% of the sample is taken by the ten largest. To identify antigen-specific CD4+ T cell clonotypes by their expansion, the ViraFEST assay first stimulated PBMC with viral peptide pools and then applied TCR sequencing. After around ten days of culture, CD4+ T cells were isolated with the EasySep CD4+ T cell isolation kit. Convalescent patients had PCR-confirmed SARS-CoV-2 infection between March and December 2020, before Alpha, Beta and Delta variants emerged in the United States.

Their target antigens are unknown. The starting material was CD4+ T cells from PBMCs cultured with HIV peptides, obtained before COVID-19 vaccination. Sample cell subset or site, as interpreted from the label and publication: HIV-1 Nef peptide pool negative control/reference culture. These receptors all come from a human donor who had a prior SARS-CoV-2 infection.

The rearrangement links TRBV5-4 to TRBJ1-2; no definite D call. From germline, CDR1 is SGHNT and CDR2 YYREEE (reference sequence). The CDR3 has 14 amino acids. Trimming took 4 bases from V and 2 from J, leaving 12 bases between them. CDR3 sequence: CASSRLGGNYGYTF. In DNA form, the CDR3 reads TGTGCCAGCAGCCGCTTGGGAGGAAACTATGGCTACACCTTC.

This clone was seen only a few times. The CDR3 bases are TGTGCCAGCAGTGAAGGCCCAACAGATACGCAGTATTTT. Encoded protein: CASSEGPTDTQYF. The chain has TRBV2 and TRBJ2-3; D not resolved. Germline V gene sequence: CDR1 SNHLY, CDR2 FYNNEI. The V end was cut by 1 base, the J end by 3 bases, with 5 bases between. This CDR3 contains 13 residues.

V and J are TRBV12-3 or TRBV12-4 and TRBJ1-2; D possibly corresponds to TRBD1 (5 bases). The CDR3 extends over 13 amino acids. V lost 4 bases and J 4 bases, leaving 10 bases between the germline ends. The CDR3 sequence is CASSYLGAYGYTF. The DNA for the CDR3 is TGTGCCAGCAGTTACCTCGGGGCCTATGGCTACACCTTC.

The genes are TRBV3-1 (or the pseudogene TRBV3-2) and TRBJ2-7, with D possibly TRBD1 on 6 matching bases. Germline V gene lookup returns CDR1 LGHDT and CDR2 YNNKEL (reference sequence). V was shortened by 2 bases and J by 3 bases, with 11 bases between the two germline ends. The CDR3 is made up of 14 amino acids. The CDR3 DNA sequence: TGTGCCAGCAGCCAACCGGGACACGTCTACGAGCAGTACTTC. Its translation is CASSQPGHVYEQYF.

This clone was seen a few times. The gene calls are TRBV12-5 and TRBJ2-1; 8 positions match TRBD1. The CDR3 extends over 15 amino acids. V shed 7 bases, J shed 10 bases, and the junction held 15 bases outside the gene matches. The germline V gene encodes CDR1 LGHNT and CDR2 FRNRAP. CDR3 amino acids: CASAPRGQVSWEQFF. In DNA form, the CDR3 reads TGTGCTAGTGCCCCTCGGGGACAGGTGTCTTGGGAGCAGTTCTTC.

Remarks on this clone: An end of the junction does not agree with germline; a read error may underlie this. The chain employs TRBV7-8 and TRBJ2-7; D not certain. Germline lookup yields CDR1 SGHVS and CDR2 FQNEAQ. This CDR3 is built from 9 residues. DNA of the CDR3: TGTGCCAGCAGCGGCTCTCCCCCATTC. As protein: CASSGSPPF. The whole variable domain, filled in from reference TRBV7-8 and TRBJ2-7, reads GAGVSQSPRYKVAKRGQDVALRCDPISGHVSLFWYQQALGQGPEFLTYFQNEAQLDKSGLPSDRFFAERPEGSVSTLKIQRTQQEDSAVYLCASSGSPPFGPGTRLTVT.

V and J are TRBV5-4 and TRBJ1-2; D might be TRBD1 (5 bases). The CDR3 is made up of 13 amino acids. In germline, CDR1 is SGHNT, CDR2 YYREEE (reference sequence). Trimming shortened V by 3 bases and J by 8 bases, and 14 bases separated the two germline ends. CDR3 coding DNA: TGTGCCAGCAGCTCCACCGCGGGGGTCGGCTACACCTTC. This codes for CASSSTAGVGYTF.

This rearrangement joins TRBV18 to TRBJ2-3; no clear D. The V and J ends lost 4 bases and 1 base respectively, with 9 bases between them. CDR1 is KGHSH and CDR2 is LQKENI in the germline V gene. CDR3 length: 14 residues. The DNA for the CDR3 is TGTGCCAGCTCACGAGAGACGGGCACAGATACGCAGTATTTT. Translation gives CASSRETGTDTQYF.

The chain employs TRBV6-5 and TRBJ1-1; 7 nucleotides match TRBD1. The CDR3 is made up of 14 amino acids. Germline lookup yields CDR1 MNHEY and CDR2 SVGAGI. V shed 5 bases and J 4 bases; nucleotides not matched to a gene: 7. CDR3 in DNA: TGTGCCAGCAGTCGCCTGGCAGGGGGCACTGAAGCTTTCTTT. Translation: CASSRLAGGTEAFF.

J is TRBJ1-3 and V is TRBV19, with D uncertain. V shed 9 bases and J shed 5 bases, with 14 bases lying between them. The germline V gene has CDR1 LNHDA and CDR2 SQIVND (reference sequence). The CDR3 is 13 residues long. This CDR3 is CASATNLRNTIYF. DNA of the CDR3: TGTGCCAGCGCCACGAACCTCCGAAACACCATATATTTT.

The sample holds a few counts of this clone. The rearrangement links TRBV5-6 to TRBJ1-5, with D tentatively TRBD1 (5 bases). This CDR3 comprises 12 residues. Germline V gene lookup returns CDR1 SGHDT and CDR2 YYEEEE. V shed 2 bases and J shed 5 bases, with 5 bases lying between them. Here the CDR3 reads CASSLGDQPQHF. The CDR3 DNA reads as TGTGCCAGCAGCTTAGGGGATCAGCCCCAGCATTTT.

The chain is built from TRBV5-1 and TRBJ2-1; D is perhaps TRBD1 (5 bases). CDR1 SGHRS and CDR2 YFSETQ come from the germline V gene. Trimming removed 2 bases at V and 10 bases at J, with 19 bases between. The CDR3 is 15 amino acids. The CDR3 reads CASSFPRGRGEEQFF. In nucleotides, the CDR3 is TGCGCCAGCAGCTTCCCAAGGGGTAGGGGTGAGGAGCAGTTCTTC.

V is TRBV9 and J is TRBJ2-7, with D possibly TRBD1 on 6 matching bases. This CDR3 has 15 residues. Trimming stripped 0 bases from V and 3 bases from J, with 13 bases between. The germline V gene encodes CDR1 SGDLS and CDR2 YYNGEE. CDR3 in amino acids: CASSVDEQGGYEQYF. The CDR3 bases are TGTGCCAGCAGCGTAGACGAACAGGGTGGCTACGAGCAGTACTTC.

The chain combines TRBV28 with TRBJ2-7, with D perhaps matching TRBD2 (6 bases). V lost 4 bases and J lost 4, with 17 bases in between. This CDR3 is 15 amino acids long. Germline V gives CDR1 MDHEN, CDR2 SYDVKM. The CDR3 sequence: CASSSPPGGKYEQYF. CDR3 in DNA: TGTGCCAGCAGTTCTCCCCCTGGCGGGAAGTACGAGCAGTACTTC.

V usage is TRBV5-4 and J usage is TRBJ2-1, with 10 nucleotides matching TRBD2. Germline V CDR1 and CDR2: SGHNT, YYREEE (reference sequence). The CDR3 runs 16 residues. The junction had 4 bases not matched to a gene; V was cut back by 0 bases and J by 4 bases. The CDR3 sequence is CASSLGGLADYNEQFF. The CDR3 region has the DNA TGTGCCAGCAGCTTGGGAGGACTAGCGGATTACAATGAGCAGTTCTTC.

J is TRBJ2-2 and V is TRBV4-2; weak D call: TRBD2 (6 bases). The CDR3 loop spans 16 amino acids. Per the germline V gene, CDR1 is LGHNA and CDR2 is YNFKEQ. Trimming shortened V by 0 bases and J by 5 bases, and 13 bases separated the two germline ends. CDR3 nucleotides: TGTGCCAGCAGCCAAGAGGCCGGGGGATCTACCGGGGAGCTGTTTTTT. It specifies CASSQEAGGSTGELFF.

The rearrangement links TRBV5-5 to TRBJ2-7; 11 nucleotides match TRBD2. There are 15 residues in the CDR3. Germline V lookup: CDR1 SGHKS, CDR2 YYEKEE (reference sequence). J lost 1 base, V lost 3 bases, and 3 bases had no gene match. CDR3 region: CASSWGLAESYEQYF. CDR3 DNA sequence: TGTGCCAGCAGCTGGGGACTAGCGGAGTCCTACGAGCAGTACTTC.

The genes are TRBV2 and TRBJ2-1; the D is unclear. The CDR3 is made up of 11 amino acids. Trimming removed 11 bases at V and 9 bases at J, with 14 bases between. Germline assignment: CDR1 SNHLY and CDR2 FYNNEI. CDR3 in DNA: TGTGCCGGCAATAGGGATCTTGAGCAGTTCTTC. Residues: CAGNRDLEQFF. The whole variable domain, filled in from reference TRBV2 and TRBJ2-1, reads EPEVTQTPSHQVTQMGQEVILRCVPISNHLYFYWYRQILGQKVEFLVSFYNNEISEKSEIFDDQFSVERPDGSNFTLKIRSTKLEDSAMYFCAGNRDLEQFFGPGTRLTVL.

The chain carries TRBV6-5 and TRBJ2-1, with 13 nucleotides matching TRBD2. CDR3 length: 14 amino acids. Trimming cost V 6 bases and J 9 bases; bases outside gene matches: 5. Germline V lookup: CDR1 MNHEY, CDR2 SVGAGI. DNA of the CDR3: TGTGCCAGCAGGCGGACTAGCGGGAGTGGTGAGCAGTTCTTC. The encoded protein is CASRRTSGSGEQFF.

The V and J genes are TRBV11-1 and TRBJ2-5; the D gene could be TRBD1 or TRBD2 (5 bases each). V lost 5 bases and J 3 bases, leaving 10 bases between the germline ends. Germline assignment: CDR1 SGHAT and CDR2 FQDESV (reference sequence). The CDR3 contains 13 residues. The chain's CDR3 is CASSQGEKETQYF. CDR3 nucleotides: TGTGCCAGCAGCCAGGGAGAAAAAGAGACCCAGTACTTC.

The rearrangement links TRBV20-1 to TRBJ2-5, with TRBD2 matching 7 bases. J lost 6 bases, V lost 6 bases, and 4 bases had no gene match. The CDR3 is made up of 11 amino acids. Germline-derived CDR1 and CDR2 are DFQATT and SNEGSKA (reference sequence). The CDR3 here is CSASGRKTQYF. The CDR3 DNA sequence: TGCAGTGCATCCGGGAGGAAGACCCAGTACTTC.

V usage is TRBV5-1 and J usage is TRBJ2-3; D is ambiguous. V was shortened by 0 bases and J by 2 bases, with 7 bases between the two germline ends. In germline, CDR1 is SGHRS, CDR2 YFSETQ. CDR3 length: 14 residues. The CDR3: CASSLVLNTDTQYF. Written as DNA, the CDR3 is TGCGCCAGCAGCTTGGTATTAAACACAGATACGCAGTATTTT.

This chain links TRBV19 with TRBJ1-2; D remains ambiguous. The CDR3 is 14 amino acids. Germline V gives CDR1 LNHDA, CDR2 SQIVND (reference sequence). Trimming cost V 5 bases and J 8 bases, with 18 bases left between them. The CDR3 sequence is CASSLPQVFFGYTF. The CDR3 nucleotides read TGTGCCAGTAGTCTACCTCAGGTTTTCTTCGGCTACACCTTC.

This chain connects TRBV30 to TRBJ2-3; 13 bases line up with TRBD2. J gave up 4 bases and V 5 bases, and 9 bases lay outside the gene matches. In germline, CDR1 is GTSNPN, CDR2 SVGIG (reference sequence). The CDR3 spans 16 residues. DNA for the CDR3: TGTGCCTGGGGCCTCGGACTAGCGGGAGTTGCAGATACGCAGTATTTT. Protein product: CAWGLGLAGVADTQYF.

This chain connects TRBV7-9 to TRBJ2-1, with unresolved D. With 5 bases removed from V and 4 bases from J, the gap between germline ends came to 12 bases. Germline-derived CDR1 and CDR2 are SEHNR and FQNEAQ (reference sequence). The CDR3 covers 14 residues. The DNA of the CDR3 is TGTGCCAGCAGCGATCGAAACAGTTACAATGAGCAGTTCTTC. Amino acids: CASSDRNSYNEQFF.

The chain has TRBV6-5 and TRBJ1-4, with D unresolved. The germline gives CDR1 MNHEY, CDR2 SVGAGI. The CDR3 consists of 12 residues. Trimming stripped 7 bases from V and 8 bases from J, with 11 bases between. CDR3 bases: TGTGCCAGCAAGGGTCCGGAAGAAAAACTGTTTTTT. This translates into CASKGPEEKLFF.